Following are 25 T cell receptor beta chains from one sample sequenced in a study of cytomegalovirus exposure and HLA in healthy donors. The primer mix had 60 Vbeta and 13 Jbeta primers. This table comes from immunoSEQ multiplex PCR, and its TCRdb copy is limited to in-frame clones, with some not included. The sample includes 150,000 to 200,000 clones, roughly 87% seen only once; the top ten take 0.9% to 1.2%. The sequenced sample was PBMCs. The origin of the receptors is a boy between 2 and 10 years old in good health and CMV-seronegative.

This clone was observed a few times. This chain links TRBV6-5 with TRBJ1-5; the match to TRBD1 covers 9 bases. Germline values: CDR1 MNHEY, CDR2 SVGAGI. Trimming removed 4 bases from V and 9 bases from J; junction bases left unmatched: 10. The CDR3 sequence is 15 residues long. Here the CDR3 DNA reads TGTGCCAGCAGTTCCAACCGACAGGGGGATAGGCCCCAGCATTTT. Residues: CASSSNRQGDRPQHF.

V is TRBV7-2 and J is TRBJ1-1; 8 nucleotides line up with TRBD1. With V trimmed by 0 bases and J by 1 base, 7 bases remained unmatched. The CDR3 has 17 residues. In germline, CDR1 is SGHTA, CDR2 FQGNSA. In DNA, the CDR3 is TGTGCCAGCAGCTTAGCGCTATCAGGGGGCTCGAACACTGAAGCTTTCTTT. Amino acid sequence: CASSLALSGGSNTEAFF.

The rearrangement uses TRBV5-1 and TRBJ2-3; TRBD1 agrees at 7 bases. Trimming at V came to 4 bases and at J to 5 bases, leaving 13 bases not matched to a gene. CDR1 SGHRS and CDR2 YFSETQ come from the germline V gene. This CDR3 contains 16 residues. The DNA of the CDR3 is TGCGCCAGCAGCCCGGGACAGTTTAGCCCGGGAGATACGCAGTATTTT. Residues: CASSPGQFSPGDTQYF.

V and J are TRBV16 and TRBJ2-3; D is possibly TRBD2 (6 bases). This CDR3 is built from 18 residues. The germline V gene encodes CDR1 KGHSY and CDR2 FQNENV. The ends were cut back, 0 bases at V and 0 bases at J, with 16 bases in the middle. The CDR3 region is CASSQSVGLAFSTDTQYF. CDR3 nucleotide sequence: TGTGCCAGCAGCCAATCAGTTGGTCTAGCGTTCAGCACAGATACGCAGTATTTT.

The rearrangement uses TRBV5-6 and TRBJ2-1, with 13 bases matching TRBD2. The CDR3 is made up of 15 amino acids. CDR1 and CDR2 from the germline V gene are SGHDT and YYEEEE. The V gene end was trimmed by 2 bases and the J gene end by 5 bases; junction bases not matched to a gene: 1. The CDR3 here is CASSFGLAGDNEQFF. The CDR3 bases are TGTGCCAGCAGCTTCGGACTAGCGGGGGACAATGAGCAGTTCTTC.

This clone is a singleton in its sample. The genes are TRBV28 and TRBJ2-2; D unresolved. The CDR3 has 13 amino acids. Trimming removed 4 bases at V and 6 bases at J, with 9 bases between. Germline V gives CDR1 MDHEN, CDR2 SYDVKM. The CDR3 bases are TGTGCCAGCAGTTCCCACCAGTCCGGGGAGCTGTTTTTT. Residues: CASSSHQSGELFF. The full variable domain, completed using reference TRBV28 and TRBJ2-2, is DVKVTQSSRYLVKRTGEKVFLECVQDMDHENMFWYRQDPGLGLRLIYFSYDVKMKEKGDIPEGYSVSREKKERFSLILESASTNQTSMYLCASSSHQSGELFFGEGSRLTVL.

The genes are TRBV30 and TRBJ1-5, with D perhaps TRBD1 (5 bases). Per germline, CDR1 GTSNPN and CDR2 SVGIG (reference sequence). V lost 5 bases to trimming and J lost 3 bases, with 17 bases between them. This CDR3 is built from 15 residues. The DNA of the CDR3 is TGTGCCTGGGCCCAACCGAGCAGGGTCAATCAGCCCCAGCATTTT. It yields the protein CAWAQPSRVNQPQHF.

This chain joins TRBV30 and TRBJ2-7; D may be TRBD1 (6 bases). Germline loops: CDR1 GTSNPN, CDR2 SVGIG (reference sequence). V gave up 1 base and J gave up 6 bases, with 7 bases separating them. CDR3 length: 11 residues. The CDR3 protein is CAWSAGAEQYF. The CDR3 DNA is TGTGCCTGGAGTGCAGGGGCCGAGCAGTACTTC.

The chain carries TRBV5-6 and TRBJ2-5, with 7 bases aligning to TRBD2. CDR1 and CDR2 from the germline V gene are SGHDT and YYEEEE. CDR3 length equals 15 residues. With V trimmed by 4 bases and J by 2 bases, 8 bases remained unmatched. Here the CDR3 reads CASSRLGGSQETQYF. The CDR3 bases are TGTGCCAGCAGCCGCCTCGGGGGGTCTCAAGAGACCCAGTACTTC. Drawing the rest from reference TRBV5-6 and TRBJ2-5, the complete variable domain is DAGVTQSPTHLIKTRGQQVTLRCSPKSGHDTVSWYQQALGQGPQFIFQYYEEEERQRGNFPDRFSGHQFPNYSSELNVNALLLGDSALYLCASSRLGGSQETQYFGPGTRLLVL.

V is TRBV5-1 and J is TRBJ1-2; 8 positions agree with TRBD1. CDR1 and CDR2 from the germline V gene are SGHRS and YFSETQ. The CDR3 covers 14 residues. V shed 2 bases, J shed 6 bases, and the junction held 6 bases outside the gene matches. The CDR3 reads CASSLGQGLHGYTF. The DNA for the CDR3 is TGCGCCAGCAGCTTAGGACAGGGCCTCCATGGCTACACCTTC.

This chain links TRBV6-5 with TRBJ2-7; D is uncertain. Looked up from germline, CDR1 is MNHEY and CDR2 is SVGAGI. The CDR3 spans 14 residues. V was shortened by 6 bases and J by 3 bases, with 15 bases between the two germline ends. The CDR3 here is CASRGQNRIYEQYF. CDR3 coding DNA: TGTGCCAGCAGAGGTCAAAACAGAATCTACGAGCAGTACTTC.

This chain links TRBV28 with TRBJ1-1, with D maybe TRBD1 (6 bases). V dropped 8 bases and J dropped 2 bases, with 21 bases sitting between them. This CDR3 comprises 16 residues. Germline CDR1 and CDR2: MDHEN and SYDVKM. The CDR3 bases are TGTGCCAGCTTATACAGGGTCTCTGCGGCTAACACTGAAGCTTTCTTT. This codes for CASLYRVSAANTEAFF. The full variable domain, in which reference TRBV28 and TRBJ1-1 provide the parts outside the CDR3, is DVKVTQSSRYLVKRTGEKVFLECVQDMDHENMFWYRQDPGLGLRLIYFSYDVKMKEKGDIPEGYSVSREKKERFSLILESASTNQTSMYLCASLYRVSAANTEAFFGQGTRLTVV.

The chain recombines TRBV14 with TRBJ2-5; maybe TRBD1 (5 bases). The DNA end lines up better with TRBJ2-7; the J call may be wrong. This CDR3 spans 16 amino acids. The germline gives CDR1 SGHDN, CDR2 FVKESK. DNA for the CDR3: TGTGCCAGCAGCCAAGATGAATCCAGGGATGGGTACGAGCAGTACTTC. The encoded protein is CASSQDESRDGYEQYF.

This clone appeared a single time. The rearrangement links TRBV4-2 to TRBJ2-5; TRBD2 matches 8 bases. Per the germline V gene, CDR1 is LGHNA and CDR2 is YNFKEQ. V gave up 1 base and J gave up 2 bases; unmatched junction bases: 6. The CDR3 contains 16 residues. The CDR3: CASSQGGGGIQETQYF. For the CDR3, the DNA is TGTGCCAGCAGCCAAGGTGGCGGGGGGATTCAAGAGACCCAGTACTTC.

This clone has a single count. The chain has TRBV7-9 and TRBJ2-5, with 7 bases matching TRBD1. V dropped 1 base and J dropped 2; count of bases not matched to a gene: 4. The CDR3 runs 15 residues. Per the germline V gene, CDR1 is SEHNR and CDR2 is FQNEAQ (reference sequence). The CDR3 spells CASSLGRGPQETQYF. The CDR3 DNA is TGTGCCAGCAGCTTAGGAAGGGGGCCGCAAGAGACCCAGTACTTC.

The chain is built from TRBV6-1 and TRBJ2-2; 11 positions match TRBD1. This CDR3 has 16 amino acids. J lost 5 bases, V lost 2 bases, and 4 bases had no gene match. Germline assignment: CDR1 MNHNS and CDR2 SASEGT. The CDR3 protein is CASSEMGQGVTGELFF. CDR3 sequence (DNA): TGTGCCAGCAGTGAAATGGGACAGGGGGTAACCGGGGAGCTGTTTTTT.

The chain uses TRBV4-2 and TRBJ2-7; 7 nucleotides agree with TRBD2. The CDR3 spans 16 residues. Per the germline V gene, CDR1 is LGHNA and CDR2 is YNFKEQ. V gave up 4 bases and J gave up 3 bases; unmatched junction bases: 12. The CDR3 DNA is TGTGCCAGCAGCCCTGACGGGAGTGGCGGGAGCTACGAGCAGTACTTC. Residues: CASSPDGSGGSYEQYF.

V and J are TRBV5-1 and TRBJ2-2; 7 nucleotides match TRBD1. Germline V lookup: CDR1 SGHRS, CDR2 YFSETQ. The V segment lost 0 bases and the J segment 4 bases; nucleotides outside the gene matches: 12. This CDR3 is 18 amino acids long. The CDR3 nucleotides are TGCGCCAGCAGCTTGGCCGGGACAGTCGCCGCTGGCACCGGGGAGCTGTTTTTT. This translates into CASSLAGTVAAGTGELFF.

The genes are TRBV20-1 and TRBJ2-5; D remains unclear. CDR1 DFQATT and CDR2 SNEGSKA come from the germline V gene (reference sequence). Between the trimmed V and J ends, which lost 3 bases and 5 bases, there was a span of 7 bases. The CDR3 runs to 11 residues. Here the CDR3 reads CSARPQETQYF. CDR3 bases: TGCAGTGCTAGGCCCCAGGAGACCCAGTACTTC.

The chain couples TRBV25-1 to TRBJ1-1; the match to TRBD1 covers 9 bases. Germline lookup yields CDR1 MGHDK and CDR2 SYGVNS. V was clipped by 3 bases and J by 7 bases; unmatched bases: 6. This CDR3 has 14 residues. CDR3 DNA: TGTGCCAGCAGTGAGTACGGGACAGGGAGTGAAGCTTTCTTT. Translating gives CASSEYGTGSEAFF.

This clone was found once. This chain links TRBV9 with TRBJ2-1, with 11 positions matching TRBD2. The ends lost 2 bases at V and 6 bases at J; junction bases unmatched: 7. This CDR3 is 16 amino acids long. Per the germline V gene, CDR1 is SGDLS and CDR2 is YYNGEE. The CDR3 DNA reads TGTGCCAGCAGCGTTTTAGCGGGAGGGCTTCTCAATGAGCAGTTCTTC. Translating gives CASSVLAGGLLNEQFF.

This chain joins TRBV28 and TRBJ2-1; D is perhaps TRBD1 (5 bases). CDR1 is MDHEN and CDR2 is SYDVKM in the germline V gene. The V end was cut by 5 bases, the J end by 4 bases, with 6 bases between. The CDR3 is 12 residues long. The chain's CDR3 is CASSTGYNEQFF. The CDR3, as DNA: TGTGCCAGCAGTACAGGTTACAATGAGCAGTTCTTC.

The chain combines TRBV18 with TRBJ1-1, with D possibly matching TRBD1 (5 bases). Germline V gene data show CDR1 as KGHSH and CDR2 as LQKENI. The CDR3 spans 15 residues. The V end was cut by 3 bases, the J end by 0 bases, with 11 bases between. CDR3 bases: TGTGCCAGCTCACCCCCGACAGTTGTGAACACTGAAGCTTTCTTT. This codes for CASSPPTVVNTEAFF. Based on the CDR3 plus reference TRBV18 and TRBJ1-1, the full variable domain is NAGVMQNPRHLVRRRGQEARLRCSPMKGHSHVYWYRQLPEEGLKFMVYLQKENIIDESGMPKERFSAEFPKEGPSILRIQQVVRGDSAAYFCASSPPTVVNTEAFFGQGTRLTVV.

The CDR3 DNA reads TGTGCCAGCTCACCGCGAGTCGTTGACACCATATATTTT. Translated, it gives CASSPRVVDTIYF. The chain joins TRBV18 to TRBJ1-3; the D is unclear. CDR1 is KGHSH and CDR2 is LQKENI in the germline V gene. Deletions cut 3 bases from V and 8 bases from J, with 11 bases between. CDR3 length equals 13 residues.

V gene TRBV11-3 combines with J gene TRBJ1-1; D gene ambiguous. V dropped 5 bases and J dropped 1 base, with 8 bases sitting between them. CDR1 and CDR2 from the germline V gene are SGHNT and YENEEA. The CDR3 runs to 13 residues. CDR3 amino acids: CASSVQANTEAFF. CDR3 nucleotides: TGTGCCAGCAGCGTTCAGGCGAACACTGAAGCTTTCTTT. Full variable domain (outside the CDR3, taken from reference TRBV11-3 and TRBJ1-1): EAGVVQSPRYKIIEKKQPVAFWCNPISGHNTLYWYLQNLGQGPELLIRYENEEAVDDSQLPKDRFSAERLKGVDSTLKIQPAELGDSAVYLCASSVQANTEAFFGQGTRLTVV.